One and the same sample provided the 6 T cell receptor beta chains below, sequenced in a study of OX40 agonist ivuxolimab in advanced cancers. The assay was immunoSEQ multiplex PCR, and TCRdb's table has in-frame clones only and misses some. The sample has roughly 40,000 clones; around nine tenths are singletons. Sequencing used CD4+ or CD8+ T cells sorted from blood, obtained in a trial of the OX40 agonist ivuxolimab. The receptors shown here come from an adult with an advanced solid tumor such as melanoma, head and neck, liver or kidney cancer.

The chain carries TRBV6-5 and TRBJ1-1, with D unclear. V was shortened by 6 bases and J by 3 bases, with 11 bases between the two germline ends. Germline lookup yields CDR1 MNHEY and CDR2 SVGAGI. The CDR3 extends over 13 amino acids. The CDR3 DNA reads TGTGCCAGCAGCCCGATAAGGGACACTGAAGCTTTCTTT. This encodes CASSPIRDTEAFF.

This clone was observed once. V and J are TRBV7-6 and TRBJ2-3; a weak D match, TRBD2 (6 bases). CDR3 length equals 15 residues. Trimming removed 1 base at V and 4 bases at J, with 12 bases between. CDR1 and CDR2 from the germline V gene are SGHVS and FNYEAQ. CDR3 in DNA: TGTGCCAGCAGCTTAGGGACTACCGCAGCAGATACGCAGTATTTT. This sequence encodes CASSLGTTAADTQYF.

V is TRBV15 and J is TRBJ2-7, with a possible D match to TRBD2 (6 bases). CDR3 length equals 16 residues. CDR1 and CDR2 from the germline V gene are LNHNV and YYDKDF (reference sequence). The V end was cut by 3 bases, the J end by 3 bases, with 18 bases between. The CDR3 DNA is TGTGCCACCAGCAGTGCCGACAGCGCGGGGATCTACGAGCAGTACTTC. Encoded protein: CATSSADSAGIYEQYF. Looking up the rest from reference TRBV15 and TRBJ2-7 gives the full variable domain: DAMVIQNPRYQVTQFGKPVTLSCSQTLNHNVMYWYQQKSSQAPKLLFHYYDKDFNNEADTPDNFQSRRPNTSFCFLDIRSPGLGDTAMYLCATSSADSAGIYEQYFGPGTRLTVT.

This clone was seen only once. This rearrangement joins TRBV29-1 to TRBJ1-1; 7 positions match TRBD1. Unmatched junction bases numbered 6, after V lost 4 bases and J lost 1 base. Germline V lookup: CDR1 SQVTM, CDR2 ANQGSEA. The CDR3 is 14 amino acids. The CDR3 protein is CSVGWAGGNTEAFF. The CDR3 region has the DNA TGCAGCGTTGGGTGGGCAGGGGGGAACACTGAAGCTTTCTTT.

This sequence joins TRBV4-1 and TRBJ1-1; no reliable D call. V lost 1 base and J lost 4, with 13 bases in between. This CDR3 has 15 amino acids. The germline CDR1 and CDR2 sequences are MGHRA and YSYEKL. The chain's CDR3 is CASSQGSLGSTEAFF. The CDR3 DNA sequence: TGCGCCAGCAGCCAAGGCTCCTTGGGGTCCACTGAAGCTTTCTTT.

V and J are TRBV19 and TRBJ1-1; D may be TRBD1 (5 bases). CDR1 and CDR2 (germline): LNHDA, SQIVND (reference sequence). V gave up 3 bases and J gave up 11 bases, with 13 bases separating them. This CDR3 is 12 amino acids long. CDR3 loop: CASSIMQGRAFF. CDR3 in DNA: TGTGCCAGTAGTATCATGCAGGGTCGGGCTTTCTTT.